The clone carrying this T cell receptor beta chain appeared a few times. Its antigen is still unknown. This clone may be a read error of a much larger clone one base away. The sample is drawn from a study of shared clonotypes between healthy human individuals. Notes on the study in general: The study drew on few donors, limiting represented genetic and exposure-history diversity.

Deep was the level at which the assay was run. Several immunoSEQ plates held equal portions of the genomic DNA taken from each subset. Around 29,000 T cell genomes, or 250 to 300 ng DNA, went into unsorted PBMC replicate PCRs. The method was immunoSEQ multiplex PCR; TCRdb's version includes in-frame clones alone and lacks a portion of them. Here the sample spans 550,000 to 600,000 clones, around 80% being singletons. V was clipped by 0 bases and J by 1 base; unmatched bases: 0. CDR3 size: 15 residues. Germline CDR1 reads MNHEY; CDR2 reads SVGAGI. The TCR originated in a middle-aged woman in good health. Some clones in this sample may be carry-over from other donors' samples. The chain joins TRBV6-5 to TRBJ2-1; 7 bases line up with TRBD2. The sequenced sample was PBMCs. CDR3 nucleotide sequence: TGTGCCAGCAGTTACTCTAGCGGGTCCTACAATGAGCAGTTCTTC. It is translated as CASSYSSGSYNEQFF.